One and the same sample provided the 21 T cell receptor beta chains below, sequenced in a study of blood T cell repertoires in COVID-19. Sequenced by immunoSEQ multiplex PCR; TCRdb stores in-frame clones only, minus some. Here the sample spans about 130,000 clones, about 85% being singletons. Sequenced sample: peripheral blood. The source is an elderly woman with COVID-19, enrolled during active disease.

This chain links TRBV7-2 with TRBJ2-5; D is possibly TRBD1 (5 bases). The CDR3 loop spans 14 amino acids. V was pared by 5 bases and J by 0 bases, with 10 bases between. The germline V gene has CDR1 SGHTA and CDR2 FQGNSA. This CDR3 reads CASSPTAYQETQYF. The DNA for the CDR3 is TGTGCCAGCAGCCCGACAGCGTACCAAGAGACCCAGTACTTC. Full variable domain (missing parts from reference TRBV7-2 and TRBJ2-5): GAGVSQSPSNKVTEKGKDVELRCDPISGHTALYWYRQSLGQGLEFLIYFQGNSAPDKSGLPSDRFSAERTGGSVSTLTIQRTQQEDSAVYLCASSPTAYQETQYFGPGTRLLVL.

As to this clone: At one boundary the junction diverges from the germline segment, which might be a read error. The chain combines TRBV7-2 with TRBJ2-7, with D maybe TRBD1 (8 bases). The CDR3 contains 15 residues. Looked up from germline, CDR1 is SGHTA and CDR2 is FQGNSA. For the CDR3, the DNA is TGTGCCAGCAGCTTAGAGGGGGGGACAGGCCAATTAGGGGACTTC. The encoded protein is CASSLEGGTGQLGDF.

CDR3 sequence reads: CASSQTTKTGRSYNEQFF. The CDR3 DNA follows: TGTGCCAGCAGCCAAACCACAAAAACAGGGCGATCCTACAATGAGCAGTTCTTC. The chain combines TRBV3-1 (or the pseudogene TRBV3-2) with TRBJ2-1; tentative D call: TRBD1 (6 bases). Germline V gene sequence: CDR1 LGHDT, CDR2 YNNKEL (reference sequence). The CDR3 consists of 18 residues. Trimming took 2 bases from V and 1 from J, leaving 18 bases between them.

CDR3 region: CASSQDKAASTDTQYF. The CDR3 coding sequence is TGCGCCAGCAGCCAAGATAAAGCGGCAAGCACAGATACGCAGTATTTT. V usage is TRBV4-1 and J usage is TRBJ2-3, with TRBD2 as a possible D gene (5 bases). The CDR3 is 16 amino acids. Per germline, CDR1 MGHRA and CDR2 YSYEKL. The V end lost 0 bases, the J end lost 0 bases, and 10 bases lay between the germline ends.

This chain links TRBV6-6 with TRBJ2-3, with D tentatively TRBD2 (7 bases). V lost 4 bases and J 3 bases, leaving 14 bases between the germline ends. CDR1 and CDR2 (germline): MNHNY, SVGAGI (reference sequence). The CDR3 totals 15 residues. The CDR3 DNA is TGTGCCAGCAGTTCACAGGGAGGGTGGACAGATACGCAGTATTTT. This sequence encodes CASSSQGGWTDTQYF.

V gene TRBV27 combines with J gene TRBJ2-7; TRBD1 matches at 10 bases. CDR1 is MNHEY and CDR2 is SMNVEV in the germline V gene (reference sequence). This CDR3 contains 15 residues. The V gene end was trimmed by 4 bases and the J gene end by 7 bases; junction bases not matched to a gene: 10. CDR3 sequence (DNA): TGTGCCAGCAGTTACCGGCCGGGACAGGGGACAGAGCAGTACTTC. This codes for CASSYRPGQGTEQYF.

The chain joins TRBV7-8 to TRBJ2-1, with D possibly matching TRBD2 (5 bases). The V and J ends lost 5 bases and 10 bases respectively, with 21 bases between them. The CDR3 contains 15 residues. Looked up from germline, CDR1 is SGHVS and CDR2 is FQNEAQ. The CDR3 is CASSQTYGGLAEQFF. In DNA form, the CDR3 reads TGTGCCAGCAGCCAAACCTACGGCGGGCTCGCCGAGCAGTTCTTC.

CDR3 loop: CSARDPGGQFF. The CDR3 nucleotides are TGCAGTGCTAGAGATCCAGGTGGGCAGTTCTTC. This chain uses TRBV20-1 with TRBJ2-1; no definite D call. The germline CDR1 and CDR2 sequences are DFQATT and SNEGSKA (reference sequence). The V end was cut by 0 bases, the J end by 12 bases, with 9 bases between. This CDR3 has 11 amino acids.

This clone appeared once. The gene calls are TRBV12-3 or TRBV12-4 and TRBJ1-4; D uncertain. The length of the CDR3 is 13 residues. V lost 6 bases, J lost 7 bases, and 12 bases lay in between. This CDR3 reads CASSPGWGEKLFF. The CDR3 DNA sequence: TGTGCCAGCAGCCCGGGGTGGGGTGAAAAACTGTTTTTT.

The gene calls are TRBV28 and TRBJ2-3; 8 nucleotides agree with TRBD2. Trimming at V came to 5 bases and at J to 2 bases, leaving 21 bases not matched to a gene. This CDR3 contains 20 residues. CDR1 and CDR2 (germline): MDHEN, SYDVKM. CDR3 protein: CASSPSWTESLAGHTDTQYF. The CDR3 bases are TGTGCCAGCAGTCCCTCGTGGACAGAGTCCCTAGCGGGTCACACAGATACGCAGTATTTT.

The chain uses TRBV11-2 and TRBJ2-7, with TRBD1 matching 8 bases. CDR1 and CDR2 (germline): SGHAT, FQNNGV. V lost 3 bases and J lost 4; bases outside the gene matches: 2. The CDR3 is 13 residues long. CDR3 loop: CASSLTGAYEQYF. DNA of the CDR3: TGTGCCAGCAGCTTGACAGGGGCGTACGAGCAGTACTTC.

V and J are TRBV28 and TRBJ1-1, with 9 bases matching TRBD1. The CDR3 has 16 residues. Germline CDR1 reads MDHEN; CDR2 reads SYDVKM. Trimming took 5 bases from V and 3 from J; bases not matched to a gene: 10. The CDR3 is CASSIQDRGSDTEAFF. The CDR3 DNA reads TGTGCCAGCAGTATCCAAGACAGGGGGAGCGACACTGAAGCTTTCTTT.

V and J are TRBV7-9 and TRBJ2-5; D is unresolved. CDR1 and CDR2 (germline): SEHNR, FQNEAQ (reference sequence). This CDR3 region has 12 residues. V was clipped by 5 bases and J by 5 bases, with 9 bases between them. As DNA, the CDR3 is TGTGCCAGCAGCCGCGTATACGAGACCCAGTACTTC. Its protein is CASSRVYETQYF.

The chain is built from TRBV7-3 and TRBJ2-1; D is possibly TRBD2 (6 bases). Germline CDR1 is SGHTA and CDR2 is FQGTGA. The CDR3 contains 13 residues. V was clipped by 0 bases and J by 9 bases, with 9 bases between them. The CDR3 DNA sequence: TGTGCCAGCAGCTTAACCGCGGGGATTGAGCAGTTCTTC. Translated, it gives CASSLTAGIEQFF.

The rearrangement uses TRBV28 and TRBJ1-1; 9 positions agree with TRBD1. The CDR3 spans 11 residues. V shed 7 bases, J shed 11 bases, and the junction held 5 bases outside the gene matches. From germline, CDR1 is MDHEN and CDR2 SYDVKM. The CDR3 nucleotides read TGTGCCAGCACGACAGGGGGGGAGGCTTTCTTT. Its translation: CASTTGGEAFF.

Notes on this clone: Distinct nucleotide sequences in the sample also encode this CDR3. CDR3 bases: TGTGCCAGCAGCTCGCAGGGGTCGAACACCATATATTTT. Protein product: CASSSQGSNTIYF. The chain has TRBV5-4 and TRBJ1-3; D is possibly TRBD1 (6 bases). The V gene's germline CDR1 is SGHNT and CDR2 YYREEE (reference sequence). The ends were cut back, 3 bases at V and 7 bases at J, with 11 bases in the middle. This CDR3 contains 13 residues.

The chain has TRBV19 and TRBJ1-3; no clear D. Trimming took 8 bases from V and 0 from J, leaving 8 bases between them. This CDR3 region has 13 residues. From germline, CDR1 is LNHDA and CDR2 SQIVND (reference sequence). CDR3 DNA sequence: TGTGCCAGTGCCGGGGTCTCTGGAAACACCATATATTTT. Its translation: CASAGVSGNTIYF. Combining the CDR3 with reference TRBV19 and TRBJ1-3 gives the whole variable domain DGGITQSPKYLFRKEGQNVTLSCEQNLNHDAMYWYRQDPGQGLRLIYYSQIVNDFQKGDIAEGYSVSREKKESFPLTVTSAQKNPTAFYLCASAGVSGNTIYFGEGSWLTVV.

The chain recombines TRBV19 with TRBJ2-1; weak D call: TRBD2 (6 bases). The V gene's germline CDR1 is LNHDA and CDR2 SQIVND (reference sequence). The CDR3 consists of 16 residues. The V end lost 5 bases, the J end lost 5 bases, and 19 bases lay between the germline ends. The DNA for the CDR3 is TGTGCCAGTAGTTACATTAGCGGAGCCCCCAACAATGAGCAGTTCTTC. This sequence encodes CASSYISGAPNNEQFF.

This clone was found a few times. The rearrangement joins TRBV28 to TRBJ1-3; D gene uncertain. The CDR3 runs 18 residues. Germline CDR1 and CDR2: MDHEN and SYDVKM. V lost 5 bases and J lost 0, with 20 bases in between. The CDR3 loop is CASSTWSLWRDSGNTIYF. CDR3 bases: TGTGCCAGCAGTACATGGAGTTTGTGGAGGGACTCTGGAAACACCATATATTTT. Together with reference TRBV28 and TRBJ1-3, the CDR3 gives the full variable domain: DVKVTQSSRYLVKRTGEKVFLECVQDMDHENMFWYRQDPGLGLRLIYFSYDVKMKEKGDIPEGYSVSREKKERFSLILESASTNQTSMYLCASSTWSLWRDSGNTIYFGEGSWLTVV.

V and J are TRBV5-1 and TRBJ1-2; D unclear. Germline CDR1 is SGHRS and CDR2 is YFSETQ. The CDR3 contains 14 residues. Trimming took 0 bases from V and 3 from J, leaving 9 bases between them. This chain's CDR3 is CASSLGSEDYGYTF. CDR3 bases: TGCGCCAGCAGCTTGGGGTCGGAGGACTATGGCTACACCTTC.

This clone was seen more than once but under ten times. The chain's CDR3 is CASSQEGTGSLAFF. The DNA for the CDR3 is TGCGCCAGCAGCCAAGAAGGGACAGGGTCTTTGGCTTTCTTT. V is TRBV4-3 and J is TRBJ1-1; 9 nucleotides align to TRBD1. This CDR3 has 14 residues. With V trimmed by 0 bases and J by 11 bases, 7 bases remained unmatched. Germline lookup yields CDR1 LGHNA and CDR2 YSLEER.